The present T cell receptor beta chain was sequenced within a study of CD8 T cells in Susac syndrome. Overall study: Blood was drawn from patients with Susac syndrome. At that point, they were therapy-naive, on corticosteroids, or on intravenous immunoglobulin alone. Notes on the study in general: CD4+ T cell repertoires in Susac syndrome exhibited no evidence of clonal expansion.

As to this clonotype: The antigen is not known.

V lost 0 bases and J lost 0, with 12 bases in between. The CDR3 loop spans 16 amino acids. Germline V gene sequence: CDR1 DFQATT, CDR2 SNEGSKA (reference sequence). RNA was extracted with the RNeasy kit, and a quantity of about 0.45 to 1 ug was reverse transcribed using random hexamers. TCRdb re-analysed the immunoSEQ multiplex PCR reads in MiXCR, keeping a single row per CDR3 protein. Here the sample spans about 200,000 distinct CDR3 sequences, roughly 90% being singletons. V and J are TRBV20-1 and TRBJ2-1, with TRBD1 as a possible D gene (6 bases). The TCR comes from a human donor with Susac syndrome. The sequencing input was CD4+ T cells from PBMCs. This CDR3 reads CSARDMGQSSYNEQFF. DNA of the CDR3: TGCAGTGCTAGAGATATGGGACAAAGCTCCTACAATGAGCAGTTCTTC.